Below are 14 T cell receptor beta chains sequenced from a single sample in a study of graft-versus-host responses after intestinal transplantation. Assay used: immunoSEQ multiplex PCR; TCRdb lists only in-frame clones, some missing. The sample contains over 75,000 clones, 85% to 95% of which appear only once. For these TCRs, the target antigens are not known. The sample consisted of unstimulated CD8+ T cells sorted from spleen or lymph node cells, taken before transplant. The receptors come from a human donor who was the organ donor for an intestinal transplant.

A note on this clone: The sample carries other DNA sequences with the same CDR3. The chain recombines TRBV27 with TRBJ2-7, with TRBD2 matching over 9 bases. The CDR3 extends over 13 amino acids. The germline V gene encodes CDR1 MNHEY and CDR2 SMNVEV (reference sequence). The junction had 4 bases not matched to a gene; V was cut back by 3 bases and J by 7 bases. CDR3 nucleotide sequence: TGTGCCAGCAGTTTCGGCGGGAGGGCTGAGCAGTACTTC. This codes for CASSFGGRAEQYF.

This chain uses TRBV7-2 with TRBJ2-1; 7 nucleotides agree with TRBD2. Germline loops: CDR1 SGHTA, CDR2 FQGNSA. This CDR3 spans 15 amino acids. V lost 5 bases, J lost 4 bases, and 8 bases stayed unmatched. Written as DNA, the CDR3 is TGTGCCAGCAGCCCCGGGCTAGCGGATTACAATGAGCAGTTCTTC. This encodes CASSPGLADYNEQFF.

This clone occurred once. The V and J genes are TRBV6-1 and TRBJ2-5; TRBD1 matches 9 bases. The junction had 9 bases not matched to a gene; V was cut back by 2 bases and J by 5 bases. The CDR3 has 16 residues. CDR1 MNHNS and CDR2 SASEGT come from the germline V gene. CDR3 loop: CASSEQGTGWTETQYF. The CDR3 nucleotides are TGTGCCAGCAGTGAACAGGGGACAGGGTGGACGGAGACCCAGTACTTC.

About this clone itself: In the same sample, other DNA sequences code for this CDR3. V gene TRBV30 combines with J gene TRBJ1-6, with a possible D match to TRBD1 (5 bases). The germline V gene has CDR1 GTSNPN and CDR2 SVGIG (reference sequence). V was cut by 3 bases and J by 0 bases, with 12 bases left in between. The CDR3 is 16 amino acids. The CDR3 sequence: CAWRGRGSSYNSPLHF. DNA for the CDR3: TGTGCCTGGAGGGGGAGGGGAAGCTCCTATAATTCACCCCTCCACTTT. The full variable domain, its missing parts supplied by reference TRBV30 and TRBJ1-6, is SQTIHQWPATLVQPVGSPLSLECTVEGTSNPNLYWYRQAAGRGLQLLFYSVGIGQISSEVPQNLSASRPQDRQFILSSKKLLLSDSGFYLCAWRGRGSSYNSPLHFGNGTRLTVT.

The rearrangement joins TRBV25-1 to TRBJ1-2, with TRBD1 as a possible D gene (6 bases). The germline V gene encodes CDR1 MGHDK and CDR2 SYGVNS. Trimming left V 2 bases short and J 7 bases short, with 14 bases between. This CDR3 contains 14 residues. CDR3 in DNA: TGTGCCAGCAGTGAAGCCACAGGGTACGGTGGCTACACCTTC. Protein: CASSEATGYGGYTF.

The chain has TRBV4-1 and TRBJ1-2, with TRBD1 identical over 8 bases. Germline values: CDR1 MGHRA, CDR2 YSYEKL. The CDR3 covers 15 residues. The V gene end was trimmed by 3 bases and the J gene end by 7 bases; junction bases not matched to a gene: 10. In nucleotides, the CDR3 is TGCGCCAGCAGCCATCGGCAGGGGGCTCGTCCTGGCTACACCTTC. Its protein is CASSHRQGARPGYTF.

DNA for the CDR3: TGTGCCAGCAGTCTCTCAGGGGAATTCCCGTACACCTTC. Encoded protein: CASSLSGEFPYTF. The J gene is TRBJ1-2, the V gene TRBV6-5; weak D call: TRBD1 (6 bases). The CDR3 contains 13 residues. V lost 5 bases and J 11 bases, leaving 18 bases between the germline ends. CDR1 and CDR2 (germline): MNHEY, SVGAGI.

V and J are TRBV19 and TRBJ1-1; unclear D gene. The ends were cut back, 3 bases at V and 1 base at J, with 12 bases in the middle. Germline V gene lookup returns CDR1 LNHDA and CDR2 SQIVND (reference sequence). The CDR3 covers 15 residues. Here the CDR3 reads CASSIALFGNTEAFF. CDR3 DNA sequence: TGTGCCAGTAGTATTGCCTTATTCGGGAACACTGAAGCTTTCTTT.

The CDR3 sequence: CASSWGDRVYNEQFF. The CDR3 DNA is TGTGCCAGCAGTTGGGGTGACAGGGTCTACAATGAGCAGTTCTTC. The chain carries TRBV28 and TRBJ2-1, with 7 bases identical to TRBD1. This CDR3 has 15 amino acids. The germline gives CDR1 MDHEN, CDR2 SYDVKM. V was clipped by 4 bases and J by 3 bases; unmatched bases: 6.

The count of this clone is one. The J gene is TRBJ2-7, the V gene TRBV11-2; 7 bases fit TRBD1. V was clipped by 0 bases and J by 3 bases; unmatched bases: 8. Germline-derived CDR1 and CDR2 are SGHAT and FQNNGV. The CDR3 totals 16 residues. The CDR3 spells CASSLDLWDSSYEQYF. The CDR3 nucleotides are TGTGCCAGCAGCTTAGATCTTTGGGACAGCAGCTACGAGCAGTACTTC.

This chain joins TRBV11-2 and TRBJ2-7, with TRBD2 matching 10 bases. The CDR3 runs to 19 residues. Trimming took 0 bases from V and 3 from J; bases not matched to a gene: 14. Germline values: CDR1 SGHAT, CDR2 FQNNGV. The CDR3 sequence is CASSLDLWGLAGASYEQYF. CDR3 nucleotide sequence: TGTGCCAGCAGCTTAGATCTTTGGGGGCTAGCGGGGGCGAGCTACGAGCAGTACTTC. Drawing the rest from reference TRBV11-2 and TRBJ2-7, the complete variable domain is EAGVAQSPRYKIIEKRQSVAFWCNPISGHATLYWYQQILGQGPKLLIQFQNNGVVDDSQLPKDRFSAERLKGVDSTLKIQPAKLEDSAVYLCASSLDLWGLAGASYEQYFGPGTRLTVT.

This clone came up once. V usage is TRBV5-6 and J usage is TRBJ2-1; D remains unclear. CDR1 and CDR2 from the germline V gene are SGHDT and YYEEEE. The CDR3 has 11 amino acids. Trimming stripped 4 bases from V and 10 bases from J, with 9 bases between. The CDR3: CASSASREQFF. As DNA, the CDR3 is TGTGCCAGCAGCGCGTCACGGGAGCAGTTCTTC.

This clone was counted only a few times. The gene calls are TRBV7-2 and TRBJ2-7, with TRBD2 identical over 11 bases. This CDR3 has 13 amino acids. Germline values: CDR1 SGHTA, CDR2 FQGNSA. The V gene end was trimmed by 8 bases and the J gene end by 5 bases; junction bases not matched to a gene: 5. The CDR3 region has the DNA TGTGCCAGCTTAGCGGGGGGGTTCCACGAGCAGTACTTC. It codes for CASLAGGFHEQYF.

This clone was observed once. The V gene is TRBV2, the J gene TRBJ2-3, with TRBD1 identical over 9 bases. The CDR3 spans 17 residues. In germline, CDR1 is SNHLY, CDR2 FYNNEI. The V and J ends lost 6 bases and 1 base, in that order; junction bases with no gene match: 11. The DNA of the CDR3 is TGTGCCAGCAGCGACATTTTACAGGGGGCCGGCACAGATACGCAGTATTTT. This translates into CASSDILQGAGTDTQYF. The full variable domain, rest sourced from reference TRBV2 and TRBJ2-3, is EPEVTQTPSHQVTQMGQEVILRCVPISNHLYFYWYRQILGQKVEFLVSFYNNEISEKSEIFDDQFSVERPDGSNFTLKIRSTKLEDSAMYFCASSDILQGAGTDTQYFGPGTRLTVL.